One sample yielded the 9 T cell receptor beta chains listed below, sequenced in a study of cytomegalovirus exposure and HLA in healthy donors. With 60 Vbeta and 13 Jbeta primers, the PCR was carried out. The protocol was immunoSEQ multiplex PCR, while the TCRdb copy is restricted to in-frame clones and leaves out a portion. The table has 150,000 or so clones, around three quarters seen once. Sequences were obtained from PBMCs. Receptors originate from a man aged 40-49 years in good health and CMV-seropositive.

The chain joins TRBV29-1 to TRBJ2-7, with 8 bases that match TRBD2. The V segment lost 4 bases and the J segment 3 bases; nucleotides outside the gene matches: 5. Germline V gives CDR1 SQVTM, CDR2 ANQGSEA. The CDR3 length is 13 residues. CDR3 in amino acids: CSVVSGGVYEQYF. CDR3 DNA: TGCAGCGTTGTTTCGGGGGGGGTCTACGAGCAGTACTTC.

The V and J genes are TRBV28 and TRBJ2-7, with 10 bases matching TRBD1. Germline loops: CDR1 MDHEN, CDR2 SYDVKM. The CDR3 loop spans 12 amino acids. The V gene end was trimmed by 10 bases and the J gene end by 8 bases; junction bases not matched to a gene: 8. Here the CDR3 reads CATWGQGFKQYF. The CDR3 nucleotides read TGTGCCACCTGGGGACAGGGGTTTAAGCAGTACTTC.

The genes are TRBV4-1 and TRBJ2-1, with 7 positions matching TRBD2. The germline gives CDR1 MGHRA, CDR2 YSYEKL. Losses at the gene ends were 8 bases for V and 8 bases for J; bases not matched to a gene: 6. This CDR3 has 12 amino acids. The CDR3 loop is CASAGGSYEQFF. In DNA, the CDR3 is TGCGCCAGCGCCGGCGGGAGCTATGAGCAGTTCTTC.

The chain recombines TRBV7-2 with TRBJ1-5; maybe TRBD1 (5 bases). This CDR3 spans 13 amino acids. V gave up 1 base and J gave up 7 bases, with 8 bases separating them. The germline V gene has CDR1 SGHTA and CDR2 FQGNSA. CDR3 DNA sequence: TGTGCCAGCAGCTTAGGCAGGGTGCAGCCCCAGCATTTT. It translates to CASSLGRVQPQHF.

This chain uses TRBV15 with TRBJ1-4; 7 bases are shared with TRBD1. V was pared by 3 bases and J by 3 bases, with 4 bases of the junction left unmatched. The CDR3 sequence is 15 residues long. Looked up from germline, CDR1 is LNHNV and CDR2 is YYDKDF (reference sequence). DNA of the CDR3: TGTGCCACCAGCAGTCAACAGGGGCCTAATGAAAAACTGTTTTTT. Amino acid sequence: CATSSQQGPNEKLFF.

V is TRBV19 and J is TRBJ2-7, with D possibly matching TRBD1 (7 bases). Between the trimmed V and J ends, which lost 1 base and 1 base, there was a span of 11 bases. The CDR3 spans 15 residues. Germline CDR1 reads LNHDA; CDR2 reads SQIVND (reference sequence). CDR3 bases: TGTGCCAGTAGTATAGCGCAGGGGGGATCCTACGAGCAGTACTTC. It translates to CASSIAQGGSYEQYF.

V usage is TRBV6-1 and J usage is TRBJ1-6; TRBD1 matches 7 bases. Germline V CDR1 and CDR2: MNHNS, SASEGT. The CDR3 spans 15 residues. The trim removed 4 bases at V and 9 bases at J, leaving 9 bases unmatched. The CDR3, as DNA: TGTGCCAGCAGTGTAGGCGACAGGGCGAGTTCACCCCTCCACTTT. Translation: CASSVGDRASSPLHF.

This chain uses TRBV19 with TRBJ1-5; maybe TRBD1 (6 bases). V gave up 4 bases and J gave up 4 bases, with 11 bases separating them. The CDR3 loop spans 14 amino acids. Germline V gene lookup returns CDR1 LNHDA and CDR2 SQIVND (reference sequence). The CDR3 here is CASSSRQENQPQHF. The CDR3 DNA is TGTGCCAGTAGTAGTAGACAGGAAAATCAGCCCCAGCATTTT.

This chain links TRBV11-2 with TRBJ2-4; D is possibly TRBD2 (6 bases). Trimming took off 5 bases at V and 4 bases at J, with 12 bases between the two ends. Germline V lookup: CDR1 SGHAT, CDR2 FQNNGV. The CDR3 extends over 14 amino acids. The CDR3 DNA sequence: TGTGCCAGCAGCCCTTCAGGGAGGAAAAACATTCAGTACTTC. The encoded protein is CASSPSGRKNIQYF.